The source of this T cell receptor (beta chain) is a study of CD8 T cells in ankylosing spondylitis. Study-level results: Previous work reported some of these motif variants in the synovial fluid and blood of reactive arthritis. What appeared characteristic of ankylosing spondylitis blood was a TCR beta motif of under 10 highly homologous variants. Researchers report that disease-linked clones proved CD8+ and relatively rare in peripheral blood.

TCRdb used MiXCR to reprocess the 5' RACE reads, holding one entry per CDR3 protein. In the table there are roughly 440,000 distinct CDR3 sequences, under 20% of which are singletons. This clonotype appeared a few times. The target antigen is unknown. CDR1 is SGHRS and CDR2 is YFSETQ in the germline V gene. The V gene lost 7 bases and the J gene lost 4 bases, with 17 bases spanning the gap. The CDR3 extends over 15 amino acids. The chain employs TRBV5-1 and TRBJ2-2; D perhaps matches TRBD1 (5 bases). Specimen: blood, either unsorted or a sorted T cell fraction (not recorded which). The sequence was obtained from a male donor with ankylosing spondylitis. CDR3 coding DNA: TGCGCCAGCCACCTAGGGGCCAAGCCCACCGGGGAGCTGTTTTTT. Protein product: CASHLGAKPTGELFF.